This T cell receptor beta chain appears in the sequencing data of a study of shared clonotypes between healthy human individuals. Looking at the study overall: Two women and a few men aged 18 to 49 served as donors.

TCRdb's table, derived via immunoSEQ multiplex PCR, lists solely in-frame clones and lacks some. This table holds 300,000 or so clones, about 74% found once. The CDR3 totals 15 residues. CDR1 is SGHDT, CDR2 YYEEEE, per germline. Trimming shortened V by 6 bases and J by 0 bases, and 13 bases separated the two germline ends. Partitioning of CD4+ cells yielded a CD45RA+ naive subset and a CD45RA-negative memory subset. Sequencing input: memory CD4+ T cells sorted from blood. The sample's subset: CD45RA-negative fraction. The TCR was taken from a man between 25 and 39 years old in good health. The chain couples TRBV5-6 to TRBJ2-1, with no clear D. The CDR3 spells CASTIPFSSYNEQFF. The CDR3 region has the DNA TGTGCCAGCACCATCCCCTTTAGCTCCTACAATGAGCAGTTCTTC.